The entry below describes one T cell receptor (beta chain). Its antigen is currently not known. Per-base qualities were not stored, and no clone one base away is much larger. This specimen comes from a study of tumor and adjacent non-tumor tissue in lung cancer (dated by TCRdb to 2016 to 2018). Looking at the study overall: Of the cohort, eleven to twelve patients had adenocarcinoma, 2 had squamous cell carcinoma and 1 had small cell lung cancer. Ages among the roughly 15 patients ranged from about 30 to 80 years, there were 10 or so men and 5 women, and disease was at TNM stage I to III. Sequencing produced about 120,000,000 productive TCRbeta reads in total, an average of about 4.17 million reads per sample. Using bulk TCRbeta repertoires from 15 lung cancer patients, the study set lung tumor tissue side by side with matched distant non-tumor lung tissue. Around 30 paired specimens, one tumor and one normal lung sample per patient, were profiled by TCRbeta CDR3 sequencing.

Study-wide findings and limitations: In normal lung, the top 100 clones accounted for a significantly larger cumulative share of the repertoire than in tumor tissue. The cohort had only about 16 patients, and the authors noted that larger samples and more detailed clinical data are needed. TCR diversity was significantly higher in younger patients, and higher tumor TCR diversity was associated with shorter overall and disease-free survival. The sequencing platform is not named in the methods, and unique molecular identifiers are not mentioned. TCR diversity (inverse Simpson) was significantly higher in tumor than in normal lung tissue (roughly 430 vs 170, P = 0.0075, Mann-Whitney U test). Peripheral blood was not sequenced, so blood TCRbeta repertoires were not examined in the lung cancer patients of the study.

The junction shows trimming of 3 bases on V and 4 bases on J, plus 8 bases between the germline ends. Taken from the germline V gene, the CDR1 and CDR2 loops are MNHEY and SVGAGI. Reading from cysteine to phenylalanine, the CDR3 counts 13 amino acids. Only the CDR3 region is kept as DNA, spanning 39 bases read in frame from base 1. Library preparation was by multiplex PCR. For sequencing, an Illumina HiSeq 2500 was employed. TCRbeta libraries were constructed through three rounds of nested PCR with primers (Table S4) according to protocols modified from ARM-PCR. Before sequencing, PCR products in the 200-500 bp range were cut out of the gel and cleaned up using the QIAquick gel extraction kit. Per the original workflow: Trimmomatic was used to clean the reads, FLASH merged the cleaned reads into complete CDR3 sequences, and MiTCR assigned the sequences to V(D)J germline segments. Clonal diversity was computed as the inverse Simpson's index with VDJtools. In-frame sequences lacking a premature stop codon were counted as productive reads. Using fastp at Q25 and MiXCR, TCRdb reprocessed the public reads and kept productive beta chains. Rows are unified per CDR3 protein, each entry keeping the most common DNA and genes. The V and J calls reflect TCRdb's pipeline rather than the authors' work. This sample lists around 50,000 distinct CDR3 sequences; 55% to 65% were detected once. Together, the top ten hold roughly 31% of the sample.

RNA was isolated from bulk, unsorted tissue, and RNA quality was assessed with a NanoDrop ND-1000 and an Agilent 2100. For the normal lung samples, distant non-tumor tissue was collected more than 3 cm away from the tumor edge. Donors were newly diagnosed lung cancer patients admitted for thoracic surgery in China between August and November 2014, without prior chemotherapy. Patients with previous radiotherapy or chemotherapy, or with another concurrent cancer, were excluded from the study. Surgical tissue pieces of 1-2 cm3 were preserved in RNAlater solution and were kept at -80 degrees C until use.

Sequenced material: distant non-tumor lung tissue. The clonotype originates from a woman in her sixties or seventies with non-small cell lung cancer. The chain is made from TRBV6-5 and TRBJ2-3; no D gene can be assigned with confidence. The DNA is TGTGCCAGCAGTTATGGGCTCGCAGATACGCAGTATTTT. Its translation is CASSYGLADTQYF.